This TCR beta chain was sequenced during a study of blood T cell repertoires in COVID-19. Study at large: Samples taken during acute and convalescent COVID-19 were collected in the United States, Italy and Spain.

In its sample, this clone was seen a few times. Germline lookup yields CDR1 LGHDT and CDR2 YNNKEL (reference sequence). The CDR3 has 16 amino acids. J was trimmed by 2 bases and V by 7 bases; bases with no gene match: 10. In the original processing: Reference gene primer amplification gave nucleated cell count estimates. Repertoires were generated with immunoSEQ multiplex PCR, while TCRdb's copy carries only in-frame clones and drops some. V, J and clone size are those of that table, while D and trimming were read from the DNA. The sample yields under 250,000 clones, over 70% seen once. The sequence derives from a woman older than 75 with acute or convalescent COVID-19. This chain uses TRBV3-1 (or the pseudogene TRBV3-2) with TRBJ2-3; 9 bases are a match to TRBD2. The material sequenced was peripheral blood. CDR3 protein: CASTPGAGGFTDTQYF. In nucleotides, the CDR3 is TGTGCCAGCACCCCGGGAGCGGGGGGATTCACAGATACGCAGTATTTT.